Presented here are 17 T cell receptor beta chains from one specimen sequenced in a study of T cell responses to AZD1222 COVID-19 vaccine. TCRdb's copy holds only in-frame clones and misses some; the assay was immunoSEQ multiplex PCR. The table shows some 180,000 clones, with 85% to 90% occurring only once. The specimen was peripheral blood, collected on day 0 of AZD1222 vaccination. These receptors were obtained from an adult in good health.

The chain is built from TRBV21-1 and TRBJ2-1; TRBD2 was called by the table and not checked on the DNA. TRBV21-1 is shown as a pseudogene. The length of the CDR3 is 16 residues. The CDR3 region has the DNA TGTGCCAGCAGCCCCCAGGAGAGGGATAGTGACAATGAGCAGTTCTTC. Translated, it gives CASSPQERDSDNEQFF.

The chain has TRBV7-2 and TRBJ1-2, with 10 nucleotides matching TRBD1. V was clipped by 1 base and J by 7 bases; unmatched bases: 15. The CDR3 contains 18 residues. Germline V gene data show CDR1 as SGHTA and CDR2 as FQGNSA. This chain's CDR3 is CASSLDRRWDRGGGGYTF. As DNA, the CDR3 is TGTGCCAGCAGCTTAGATCGAAGGTGGGACAGGGGAGGAGGTGGCTACACCTTC.

A remark on this clone: The identical CDR3 is also encoded by other nucleotide sequences in the sample. The chain carries TRBV5-6 and TRBJ1-2; TRBD1 aligns across 9 bases. Germline lookup yields CDR1 SGHDT and CDR2 YYEEEE. The CDR3 runs to 14 residues. J gave up 2 bases and V 4 bases, and 3 bases lay outside the gene matches. CDR3 loop: CASSLGQGNYGYTF. CDR3 in DNA: TGTGCCAGCAGCCTGGGACAGGGAAACTATGGCTACACCTTC.

CDR3 nucleotide sequence: TGTGCCAGCAGCCAACGGGGTTGGGACACCATATATTTT. This encodes CASSQRGWDTIYF. The gene calls are TRBV3-1 (or the pseudogene TRBV3-2) and TRBJ1-3; the D is unclear. Germline V gene sequence: CDR1 LGHDT, CDR2 YNNKEL (reference sequence). CDR3 length: 13 amino acids. Trimming left V 2 bases short and J 8 bases short, with 10 bases between.

This rearrangement joins TRBV9 to TRBJ2-1, with 12 nucleotides matching TRBD2. Trimming removed 3 bases from V and 8 bases from J; junction bases left unmatched: 12. Per the germline V gene, CDR1 is SGDLS and CDR2 is YYNGEE. The CDR3 spans 17 residues. CDR3 in DNA: TGTGCCAGCAGCGCTACCCTACTAGCGGGAGGAAGTGATGAGCAGTTCTTC. Its protein product is CASSATLLAGGSDEQFF.

The V and J genes are TRBV6-4 and TRBJ2-1; 15 bases agree with TRBD2. Germline V lookup: CDR1 MRHNA, CDR2 SNTAGT. After removal of 4 bases from V and 6 bases from J, the junction contained 1 base not matched to a gene. This CDR3 is 15 amino acids long. As DNA, the CDR3 is TGTGCCAGCAGTGGGACTAGCGGGGGGGCCAATGAGCAGTTCTTC. The encoded protein is CASSGTSGGANEQFF.

Worth noting for this clone: Other DNA sequences in the sample encode the same CDR3. The chain recombines TRBV9 with TRBJ1-1, with D possibly TRBD1 on 5 matching bases. CDR1 SGDLS and CDR2 YYNGEE come from the germline V gene. CDR3 length: 13 residues. The germline V and J ends were trimmed by 3 bases and 4 bases, with 10 bases remaining between them. The CDR3 coding sequence is TGTGCCAGCAGCGAGGGTGGGGGCACTGAAGCTTTCTTT. Amino acids: CASSEGGGTEAFF.

The CDR3 here is CASSLARGNTGELFF. The CDR3 DNA is TGTGCCAGCAGCTTAGCGAGGGGAAACACCGGGGAGCTGTTTTTT. The chain joins TRBV11-2 to TRBJ2-2; D is perhaps TRBD1 or TRBD2 (5 bases each). CDR1 and CDR2 from the germline V gene are SGHAT and FQNNGV. The CDR3 totals 15 residues. Between the trimmed V and J ends, which lost 1 base and 2 bases, there was a span of 8 bases. The variable domain in full, completed from reference TRBV11-2 and TRBJ2-2, reads EAGVAQSPRYKIIEKRQSVAFWCNPISGHATLYWYQQILGQGPKLLIQFQNNGVVDDSQLPKDRFSAERLKGVDSTLKIQPAKLEDSAVYLCASSLARGNTGELFFGEGSRLTVL.

The CDR3 nucleotides read TGTGCCAGCAGTTTCCTGACTAGCGGGAGAGGCGAGCAGTACTTC. Amino acid sequence: CASSFLTSGRGEQYF. V and J are TRBV27 and TRBJ2-7; 12 bases fit TRBD2. J lost 6 bases, V lost 3 bases, and 6 bases had no gene match. This CDR3 spans 15 amino acids. In germline, CDR1 is MNHEY, CDR2 SMNVEV (reference sequence).

This clone was found a few times. V and J are TRBV7-2 and TRBJ2-7; 8 bases align to TRBD1. Germline V gives CDR1 SGHTA, CDR2 FQGNSA. The CDR3 length is 15 residues. The trim removed 5 bases at V and 5 bases at J, leaving 11 bases unmatched. The CDR3 region is CASSGGTGRGDEQYF. CDR3 nucleotide sequence: TGTGCCAGCAGCGGCGGGACAGGCCGAGGCGACGAGCAGTACTTC.

The chain has TRBV11-2 and TRBJ2-5, with TRBD1 as a possible D gene (6 bases). Trimming left V 6 bases short and J 2 bases short, with 19 bases between. The germline V gene has CDR1 SGHAT and CDR2 FQNNGV. CDR3 length: 16 amino acids. In nucleotides, the CDR3 is TGTGCCAGCAGTTATTTCCAGGGGCGAATTCAAGAGACCCAGTACTTC. Protein sequence: CASSYFQGRIQETQYF.

This chain links TRBV4-1 with TRBJ2-4; 7 bases match TRBD2. J gave up 3 bases and V 0 bases, and 8 bases lay outside the gene matches. This CDR3 region has 17 residues. CDR1 and CDR2 from the germline V gene are MGHRA and YSYEKL. The CDR3 loop reads CASSQEGLGGLKNIQYF. The CDR3 DNA follows: TGCGCCAGCAGCCAAGAAGGTTTGGGAGGGCTCAAAAACATTCAGTACTTC.

The gene calls are TRBV2 and TRBJ1-2, with a weak D call TRBD1 (5 bases). V lost 3 bases and J lost 4, with 15 bases in between. Germline CDR1 and CDR2: SNHLY and FYNNEI. The CDR3 has 15 amino acids. CDR3 residues: CASSDYDSKVYGYTF. The CDR3 DNA sequence: TGTGCCAGCAGTGACTACGACAGCAAAGTCTATGGCTACACCTTC.

V and J are TRBV5-5 and TRBJ2-1, with 9 bases matching TRBD1. The germline gives CDR1 SGHKS, CDR2 YYEKEE (reference sequence). V shed 6 bases, J shed 8 bases, and the junction held 15 bases outside the gene matches. The CDR3 covers 16 residues. The CDR3 protein is CASTDSHRGLGDEQFF. CDR3 coding DNA: TGTGCCAGCACCGACTCGCACAGGGGGCTCGGCGATGAGCAGTTCTTC.

The rearrangement joins TRBV13 to TRBJ1-2; TRBD1 agrees at 8 bases. The V and J ends lost 5 bases and 1 base, in that order; junction bases with no gene match: 15. The germline CDR1 and CDR2 sequences are PRHDT and FYEKMQ (reference sequence). The CDR3 has 18 residues. DNA for the CDR3: TGTGCCAGCAGCCACCACCCGGACAGGGTAATAGTTAACTATGGCTACACCTTC. Its protein is CASSHHPDRVIVNYGYTF.

The chain employs TRBV6-5 and TRBJ2-5; D not resolved. Per the germline V gene, CDR1 is MNHEY and CDR2 is SVGAGI. The V end was cut by 2 bases, the J end by 5 bases, with 18 bases between. CDR3 length: 16 residues. The CDR3 loop is CASSYAPQQGRETQYF. As DNA, the CDR3 is TGTGCCAGCAGTTACGCCCCACAGCAAGGCCGGGAGACCCAGTACTTC.

The chain links TRBV7-2 to TRBJ1-5; TRBD1 matches at 12 bases. V shed 3 bases, J shed 2 bases, and the junction held 5 bases outside the gene matches. The CDR3 length is 17 residues. CDR1 and CDR2 (germline): SGHTA, FQGNSA. The CDR3 protein is CASSFGDRGPGNQPQHF. CDR3 nucleotides: TGTGCCAGCAGCTTTGGGGACAGGGGGCCGGGCAATCAGCCCCAGCATTTT.